This paragraph covers one T cell receptor (beta chain) sequence. The antigen is undetermined. One blood sample of 2 to 2.5 ml was taken from each donor. The sample is drawn from a study of monozygotic twins with inflammatory bowel disease. TCRdb reprocessed the 5' RACE reads and stores each CDR3 protein as one record, lacking DNA. The sample table includes more than 350,000 distinct CDR3 sequences. The length of the CDR3 is 16 residues. CDR1 is DFQATT and CDR2 is SNEGSKA in the germline V gene (reference sequence). Study conclusions and caveats: Evidence failed to back one strong IBD-linked signal or clonotype. For repertoire similarity, concordant twins did not differ from discordant twins, possibly because power was limited. Heterogeneous immunosuppressive treatment regimens may have introduced variability into patient repertoires.

This chain uses TRBV20-1 with TRBJ2-4; lacking DNA, the TRBD1 call made by TCRdb goes unchecked. The origin of this receptor is a human donor with ulcerative colitis or Crohn's disease, or a healthy co-twin of an affected twin (not recorded which). The material sequenced was blood. The CDR3 here is CSARPTGSVTTNIQYF.